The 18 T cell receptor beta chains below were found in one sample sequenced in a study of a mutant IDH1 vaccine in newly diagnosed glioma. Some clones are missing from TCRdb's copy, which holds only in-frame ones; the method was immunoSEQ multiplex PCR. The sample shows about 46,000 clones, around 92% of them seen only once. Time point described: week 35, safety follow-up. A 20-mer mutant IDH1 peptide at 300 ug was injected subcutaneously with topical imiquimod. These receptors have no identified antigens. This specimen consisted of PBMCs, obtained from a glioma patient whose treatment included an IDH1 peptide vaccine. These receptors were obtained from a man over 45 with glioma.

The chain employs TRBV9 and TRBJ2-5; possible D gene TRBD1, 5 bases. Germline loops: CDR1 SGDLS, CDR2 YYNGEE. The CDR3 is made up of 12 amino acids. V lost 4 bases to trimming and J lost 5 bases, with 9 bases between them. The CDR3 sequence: CASSSDTETQYF. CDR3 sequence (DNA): TGTGCCAGCAGCTCGGACACTGAGACCCAGTACTTC.

The CDR3 sequence: CASSLALSGTGELFF. Written as DNA, the CDR3 is TGCGCCAGCAGCTTGGCCCTCAGTGGAACCGGGGAGCTGTTTTTT. The rearrangement uses TRBV5-1 and TRBJ2-2; D not certain. The CDR3 loop spans 15 amino acids. Per the germline V gene, CDR1 is SGHRS and CDR2 is YFSETQ. Trimming took 0 bases from V and 5 from J, leaving 11 bases between them.

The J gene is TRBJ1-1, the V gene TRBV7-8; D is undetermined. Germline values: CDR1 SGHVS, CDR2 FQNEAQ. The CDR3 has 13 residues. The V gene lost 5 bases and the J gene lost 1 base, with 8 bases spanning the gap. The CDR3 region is CASSRNRNTEAFF. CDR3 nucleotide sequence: TGTGCCAGCAGCCGCAACAGGAACACTGAAGCTTTCTTT.

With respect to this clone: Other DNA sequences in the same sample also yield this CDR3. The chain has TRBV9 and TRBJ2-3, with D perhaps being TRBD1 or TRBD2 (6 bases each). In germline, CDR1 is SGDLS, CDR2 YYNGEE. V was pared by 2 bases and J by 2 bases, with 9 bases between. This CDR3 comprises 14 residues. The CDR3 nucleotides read TGTGCCAGCAGCGTCGGGGGCTCCACAGATACGCAGTATTTT. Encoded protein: CASSVGGSTDTQYF.

The CDR3 is CASSLSPVEKLFF. CDR3 in DNA: TGTGCCAGCAGTTTATCCCCCGTTGAAAAACTGTTTTTT. The chain uses TRBV27 and TRBJ1-4; no clear D gene. The germline CDR1 and CDR2 sequences are MNHEY and SMNVEV (reference sequence). The V end was cut by 0 bases, the J end by 7 bases, with 6 bases between. The CDR3 has 13 residues.

In DNA, the CDR3 is TGTGCCAGCGAACCGGGACAGCCACGACCCACCTCTGGGGCCAACGTCCTGACTTTC. This codes for CASEPGQPRPTSGANVLTF. J is TRBJ2-6 and V is TRBV28, with 7 positions matching TRBD1. The CDR3 runs 19 residues. The germline gives CDR1 MDHEN, CDR2 SYDVKM. Trimming at V came to 8 bases and at J to 0 bases, leaving 16 bases not matched to a gene.

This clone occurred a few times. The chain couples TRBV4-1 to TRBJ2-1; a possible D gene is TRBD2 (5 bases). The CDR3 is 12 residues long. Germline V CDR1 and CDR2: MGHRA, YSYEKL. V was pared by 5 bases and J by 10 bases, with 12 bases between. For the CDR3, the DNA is TGCGCCAGCAGCTCTCGTCGGGAAGAGCAGTTCTTC. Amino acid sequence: CASSSRREEQFF.

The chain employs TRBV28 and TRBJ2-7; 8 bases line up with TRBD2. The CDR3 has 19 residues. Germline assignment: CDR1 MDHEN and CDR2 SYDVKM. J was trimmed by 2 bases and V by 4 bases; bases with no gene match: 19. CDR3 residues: CASSSPPRGQRGRPYEQYF. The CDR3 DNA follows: TGTGCCAGCAGTTCACCCCCCCGGGGTCAGCGGGGGAGACCCTACGAGCAGTACTTC.

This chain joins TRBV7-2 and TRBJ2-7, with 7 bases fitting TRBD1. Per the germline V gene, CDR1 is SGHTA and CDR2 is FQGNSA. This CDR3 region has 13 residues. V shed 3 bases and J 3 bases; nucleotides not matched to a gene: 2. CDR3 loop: CASSFGTDYEQYF. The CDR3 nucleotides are TGTGCCAGCAGCTTTGGGACAGACTACGAGCAGTACTTC.

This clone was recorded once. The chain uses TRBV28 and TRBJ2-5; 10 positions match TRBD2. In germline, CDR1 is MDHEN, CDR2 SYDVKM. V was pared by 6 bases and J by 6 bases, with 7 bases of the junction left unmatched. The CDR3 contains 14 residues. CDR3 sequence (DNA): TGTGCCAGCAGGGCTAGCGGGAGTAGGAAGACCCAGTACTTC. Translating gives CASRASGSRKTQYF.

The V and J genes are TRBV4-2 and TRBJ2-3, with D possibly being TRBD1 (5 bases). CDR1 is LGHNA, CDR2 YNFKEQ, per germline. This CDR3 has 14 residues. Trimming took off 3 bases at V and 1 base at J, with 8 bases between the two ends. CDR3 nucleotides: TGTGCCAGCAGCCACCCCAGGGGCACAGATACGCAGTATTTT. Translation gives CASSHPRGTDTQYF.

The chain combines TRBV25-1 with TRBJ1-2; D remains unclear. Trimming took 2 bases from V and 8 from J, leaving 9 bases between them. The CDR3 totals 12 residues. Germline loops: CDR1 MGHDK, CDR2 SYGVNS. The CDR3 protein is CASSESGEGYTF. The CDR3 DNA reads TGTGCCAGCAGTGAAAGCGGCGAAGGCTACACCTTC.

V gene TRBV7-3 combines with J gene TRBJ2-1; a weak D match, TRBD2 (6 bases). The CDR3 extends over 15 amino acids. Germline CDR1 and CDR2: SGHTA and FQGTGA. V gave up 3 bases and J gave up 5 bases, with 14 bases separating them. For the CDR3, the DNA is TGTGCCAGCAGCTTCGGGCTAGCGCCTCACAATGAGCAGTTCTTC. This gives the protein CASSFGLAPHNEQFF.

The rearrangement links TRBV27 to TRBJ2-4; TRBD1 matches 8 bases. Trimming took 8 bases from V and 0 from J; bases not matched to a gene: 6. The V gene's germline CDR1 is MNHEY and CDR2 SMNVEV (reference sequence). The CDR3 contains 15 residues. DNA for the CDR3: TGTGCCAGCTCGCCCACAGGGGGAGCCAAAAACATTCAGTACTTC. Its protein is CASSPTGGAKNIQYF.

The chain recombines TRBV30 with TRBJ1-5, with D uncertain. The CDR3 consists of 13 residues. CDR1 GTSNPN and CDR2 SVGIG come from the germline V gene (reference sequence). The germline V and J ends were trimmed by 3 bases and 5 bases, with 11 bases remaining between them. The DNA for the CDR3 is TGTGCCTGGAGGGAATCAGTGGATCAGCCCCAGCATTTT. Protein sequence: CAWRESVDQPQHF.

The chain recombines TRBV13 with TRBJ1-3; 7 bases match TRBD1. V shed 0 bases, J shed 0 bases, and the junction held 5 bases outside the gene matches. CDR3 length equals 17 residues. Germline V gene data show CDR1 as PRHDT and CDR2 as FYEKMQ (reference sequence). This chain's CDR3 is CASSLGGTASSGNTIYF. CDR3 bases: TGTGCCAGCAGCTTAGGGGGGACAGCGAGCTCTGGAAACACCATATATTTT.

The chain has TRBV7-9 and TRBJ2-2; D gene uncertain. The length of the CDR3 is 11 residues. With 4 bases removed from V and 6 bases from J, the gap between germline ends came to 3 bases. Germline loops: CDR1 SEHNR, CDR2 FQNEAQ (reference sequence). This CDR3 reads CASSYSGELFF. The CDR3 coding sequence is TGTGCCAGCAGCTACTCCGGGGAGCTGTTTTTT.

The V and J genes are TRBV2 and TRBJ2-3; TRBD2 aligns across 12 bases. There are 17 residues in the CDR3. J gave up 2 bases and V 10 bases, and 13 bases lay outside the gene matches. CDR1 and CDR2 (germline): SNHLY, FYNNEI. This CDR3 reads CATQRGGLAGPTDTQYF. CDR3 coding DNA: TGTGCCACCCAAAGGGGCGGACTAGCGGGGCCCACAGATACGCAGTATTTT.